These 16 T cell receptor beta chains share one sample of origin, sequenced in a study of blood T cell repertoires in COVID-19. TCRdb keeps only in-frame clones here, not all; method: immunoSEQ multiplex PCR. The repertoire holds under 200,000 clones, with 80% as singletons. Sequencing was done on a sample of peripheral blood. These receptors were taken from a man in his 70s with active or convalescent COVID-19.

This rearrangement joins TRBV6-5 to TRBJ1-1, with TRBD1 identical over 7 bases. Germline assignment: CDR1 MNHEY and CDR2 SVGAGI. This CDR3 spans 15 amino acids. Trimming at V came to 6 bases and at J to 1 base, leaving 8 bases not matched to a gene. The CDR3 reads CASRYTGVSNTEAFF. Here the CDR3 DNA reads TGTGCCAGCAGATACACAGGGGTTTCGAACACTGAAGCTTTCTTT.

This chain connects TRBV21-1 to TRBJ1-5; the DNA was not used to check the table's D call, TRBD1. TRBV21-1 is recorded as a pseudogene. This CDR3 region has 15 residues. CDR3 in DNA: TGTGCCAGCATCCGCCTCCAGGGCCGCGTAGGGCCCCAGCATTTT. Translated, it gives CASIRLQGRVGPQHF.

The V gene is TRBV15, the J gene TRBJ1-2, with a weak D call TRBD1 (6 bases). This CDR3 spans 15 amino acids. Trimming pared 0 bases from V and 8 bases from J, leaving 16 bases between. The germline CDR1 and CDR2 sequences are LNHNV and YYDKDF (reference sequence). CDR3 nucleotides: TGTGCCACCAGCAGAGATCTGGACAGTTCGCGGGGCTACACCTTC. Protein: CATSRDLDSSRGYTF.

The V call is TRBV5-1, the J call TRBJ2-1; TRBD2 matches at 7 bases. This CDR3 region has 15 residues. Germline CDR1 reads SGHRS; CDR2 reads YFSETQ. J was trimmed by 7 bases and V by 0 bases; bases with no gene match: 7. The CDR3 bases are TGCGCCAGCAGCTTGGCTGCGGGGGATAGTAATGAGCAGTTCTTC. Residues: CASSLAAGDSNEQFF.

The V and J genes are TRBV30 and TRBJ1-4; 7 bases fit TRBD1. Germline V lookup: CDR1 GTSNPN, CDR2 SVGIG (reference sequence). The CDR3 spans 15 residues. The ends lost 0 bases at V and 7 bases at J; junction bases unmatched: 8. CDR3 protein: CAWSVQGQRSEKLFF. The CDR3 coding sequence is TGTGCCTGGAGTGTACAGGGACAGCGAAGTGAAAAACTGTTTTTT.

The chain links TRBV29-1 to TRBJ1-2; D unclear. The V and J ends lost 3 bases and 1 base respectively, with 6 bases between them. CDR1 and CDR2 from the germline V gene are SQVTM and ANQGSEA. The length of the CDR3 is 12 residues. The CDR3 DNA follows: TGCAGCGTTGAGGGAGTTAACTATGGCTACACCTTC. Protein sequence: CSVEGVNYGYTF. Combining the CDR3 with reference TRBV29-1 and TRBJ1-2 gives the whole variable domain SAVISQKPSRDICQRGTSLTIQCQVDSQVTMMFWYRQQPGQSLTLIATANQGSEATYESGFVIDKFPISRPNLTFSTLTVSNMSPEDSSIYLCSVEGVNYGYTFGSGTRLTVV.

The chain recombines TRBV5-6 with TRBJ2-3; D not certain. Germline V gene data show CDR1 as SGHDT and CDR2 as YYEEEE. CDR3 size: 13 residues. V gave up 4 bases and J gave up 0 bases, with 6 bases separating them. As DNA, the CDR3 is TGTGCCAGCAGCCTAGACAGCACAGATACGCAGTATTTT. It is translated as CASSLDSTDTQYF.

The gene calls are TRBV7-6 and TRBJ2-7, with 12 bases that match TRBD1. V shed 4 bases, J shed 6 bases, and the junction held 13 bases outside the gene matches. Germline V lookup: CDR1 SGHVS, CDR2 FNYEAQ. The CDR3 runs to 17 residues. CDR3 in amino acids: CASSSRSGGTGGSEQYF. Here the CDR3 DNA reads TGTGCCAGCAGCTCCCGTAGCGGGGGGACAGGGGGCAGCGAGCAGTACTTC.

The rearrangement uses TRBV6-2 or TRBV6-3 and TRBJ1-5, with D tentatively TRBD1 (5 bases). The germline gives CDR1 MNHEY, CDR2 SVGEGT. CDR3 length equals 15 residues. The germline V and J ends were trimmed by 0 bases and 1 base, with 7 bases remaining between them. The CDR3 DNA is TGTGCCAGCAGTTACTCAGGGGTGAGCAATCAGCCCCAGCATTTT. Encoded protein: CASSYSGVSNQPQHF.

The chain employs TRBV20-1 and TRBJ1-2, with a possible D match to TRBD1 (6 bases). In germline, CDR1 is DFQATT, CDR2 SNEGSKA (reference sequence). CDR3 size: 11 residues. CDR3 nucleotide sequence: TGCAGCCTGTGGCAAGACAGGGGCTACACCTTC. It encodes CSLWQDRGYTF.

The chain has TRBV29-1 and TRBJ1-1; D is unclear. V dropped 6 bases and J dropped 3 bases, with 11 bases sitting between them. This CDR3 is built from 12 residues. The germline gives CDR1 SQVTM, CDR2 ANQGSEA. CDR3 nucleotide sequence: TGCAGCGTGAGGGATCCAGACACTGAAGCTTTCTTT. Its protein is CSVRDPDTEAFF.

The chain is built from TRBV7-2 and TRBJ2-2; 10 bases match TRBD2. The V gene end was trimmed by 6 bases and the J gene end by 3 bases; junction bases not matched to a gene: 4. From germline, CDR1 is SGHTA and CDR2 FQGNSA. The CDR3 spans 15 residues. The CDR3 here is CASRTAGGYTGELFF. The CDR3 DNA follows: TGTGCCAGCAGAACAGCGGGGGGGTACACCGGGGAGCTGTTTTTT. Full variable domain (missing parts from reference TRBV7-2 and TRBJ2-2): GAGVSQSPSNKVTEKGKDVELRCDPISGHTALYWYRQSLGQGLEFLIYFQGNSAPDKSGLPSDRFSAERTGGSVSTLTIQRTQQEDSAVYLCASRTAGGYTGELFFGEGSRLTVL.

The CDR3 is CASSETGSNQPQHF. As DNA, the CDR3 is TGTGCCAGCAGTGAGACAGGTAGCAATCAGCCCCAGCATTTT. The V gene is TRBV6-2 or TRBV6-3, the J gene TRBJ1-5; the D gene is possibly TRBD1 (6 bases). Germline CDR1 and CDR2: MNHEY and SVGEGT. Trimming pared 5 bases from V and 0 bases from J, leaving 8 bases between. The CDR3 extends over 14 amino acids.

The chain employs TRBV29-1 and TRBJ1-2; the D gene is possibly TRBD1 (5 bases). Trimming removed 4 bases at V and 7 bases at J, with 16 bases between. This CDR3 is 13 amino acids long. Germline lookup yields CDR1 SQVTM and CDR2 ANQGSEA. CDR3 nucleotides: TGCAGCGTTGGAGCGGGGGGAGGCTCTGGCTACACCTTC. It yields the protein CSVGAGGGSGYTF.

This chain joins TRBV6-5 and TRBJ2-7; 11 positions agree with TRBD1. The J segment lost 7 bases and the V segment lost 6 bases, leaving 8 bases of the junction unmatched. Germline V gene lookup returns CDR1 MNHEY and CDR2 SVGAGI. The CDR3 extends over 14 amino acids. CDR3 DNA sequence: TGTGCCAGCAGCCGGACAGGGGGCGAGGGAGAGCAGTACTTC. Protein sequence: CASSRTGGEGEQYF.

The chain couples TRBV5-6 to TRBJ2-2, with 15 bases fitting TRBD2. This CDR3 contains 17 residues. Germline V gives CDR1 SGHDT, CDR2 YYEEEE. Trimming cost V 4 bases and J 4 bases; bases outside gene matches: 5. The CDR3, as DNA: TGTGCCAGCAGCCGACCGGGACTAGCGGGGGGCACCGGGGAGCTGTTTTTT. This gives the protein CASSRPGLAGGTGELFF.